These 9 T cell receptor beta chains share one sample of origin, sequenced in a study of T cell responses to AZD1222 COVID-19 vaccine. Repertoires were generated with immunoSEQ multiplex PCR, while TCRdb's copy carries only in-frame clones and drops some. The data show approximately 140,000 clones, roughly nine tenths seen once. Sample: peripheral blood, taken 28 days after the second AZD1222 dose. These receptors were taken from an adult who received the AZD1222 COVID-19 vaccine.

The rearrangement uses TRBV4-1 and TRBJ1-6; unclear D gene. Trimming removed 0 bases at V and 5 bases at J, with 14 bases between. Germline V gives CDR1 MGHRA, CDR2 YSYEKL. The CDR3 is 17 amino acids. CDR3 sequence: CASSQDDKTSHNSPLHF. The CDR3 DNA reads TGCGCCAGCAGCCAAGATGATAAGACAAGCCATAATTCACCCCTCCACTTT.

The table lists this clone with a few counts. The gene calls are TRBV27 and TRBJ1-1; D may be TRBD1 (5 bases). V lost 8 bases and J 5 bases, leaving 15 bases between the germline ends. The CDR3 is 13 amino acids. Germline V lookup: CDR1 MNHEY, CDR2 SMNVEV (reference sequence). For the CDR3, the DNA is TGTGCCAGCTCCGTGTGGGGCCGAACTGAAGCTTTCTTT. It codes for CASSVWGRTEAFF.

This CDR3 is CASEGTGATGELFF. CDR3 nucleotides: TGTGCCAGCGAAGGGACAGGGGCCACCGGGGAGCTGTTTTTT. J is TRBJ2-2 and V is TRBV2, with 10 nucleotides matching TRBD1. This CDR3 has 14 residues. CDR1 is SNHLY and CDR2 is FYNNEI in the germline V gene. V lost 8 bases, J lost 4 bases, and 4 bases stayed unmatched.

This sequence joins TRBV3-1 (or the pseudogene TRBV3-2) and TRBJ1-4; 7 bases agree with TRBD1. The ends lost 5 bases at V and 7 bases at J; junction bases unmatched: 10. This CDR3 is 15 amino acids long. The germline V gene encodes CDR1 LGHDT and CDR2 YNNKEL (reference sequence). The CDR3 nucleotides are TGTGCCAGCAGCTGGGGCCCAGGGGGTGTTGAAAAACTGTTTTTT. Amino acids: CASSWGPGGVEKLFF.

This chain joins TRBV10-3 and TRBJ1-1; TRBD1 aligns across 7 bases. In germline, CDR1 is ENHRY, CDR2 SYGVKD. The CDR3 loop spans 15 amino acids. V was clipped by 5 bases and J by 0 bases; unmatched bases: 6. The CDR3 protein is CAISKRTGMNTEAFF. In nucleotides, the CDR3 is TGTGCCATCAGTAAACGGACAGGAATGAACACTGAAGCTTTCTTT.

The gene calls are TRBV5-1 and TRBJ2-2, with TRBD2 matching over 8 bases. This CDR3 has 16 residues. The ends lost 4 bases at V and 4 bases at J; junction bases unmatched: 9. Germline values: CDR1 SGHRS, CDR2 YFSETQ. DNA of the CDR3: TGCGCCAGCAGCCCCAATTTAGCGGGGATCACCGGGGAGCTGTTTTTT. Encoded protein: CASSPNLAGITGELFF.

This chain connects TRBV5-5 to TRBJ1-4; D is uncertain. V lost 4 bases to trimming and J lost 8 bases, with 15 bases between them. Germline V gene sequence: CDR1 SGHKS, CDR2 YYEKEE (reference sequence). The CDR3 covers 14 residues. The chain's CDR3 is CASSGDESREKLFF. CDR3 DNA sequence: TGTGCCAGCAGCGGGGATGAGTCTCGGGAAAAACTGTTTTTT.

The chain has TRBV7-8 and TRBJ1-1, with 10 bases matching TRBD1. With V trimmed by 4 bases and J by 7 bases, 3 bases remained unmatched. CDR1 is SGHVS and CDR2 is FQNEAQ in the germline V gene. The CDR3 extends over 13 amino acids. As DNA, the CDR3 is TGTGCCAGCAGCTCACGGACAGGGGGTGAAGCTTTCTTT. Translation gives CASSSRTGGEAFF.

This chain's CDR3 is CASSAGLGSEEQFF. CDR3 sequence (DNA): TGTGCCAGCAGTGCCGGACTAGGGTCTGAGGAGCAGTTCTTC. The chain joins TRBV6-4 to TRBJ2-1, with 7 bases aligning to TRBD2. This CDR3 has 14 residues. Germline-derived CDR1 and CDR2 are MRHNA and SNTAGT. V shed 4 bases, J shed 10 bases, and the junction held 10 bases outside the gene matches.